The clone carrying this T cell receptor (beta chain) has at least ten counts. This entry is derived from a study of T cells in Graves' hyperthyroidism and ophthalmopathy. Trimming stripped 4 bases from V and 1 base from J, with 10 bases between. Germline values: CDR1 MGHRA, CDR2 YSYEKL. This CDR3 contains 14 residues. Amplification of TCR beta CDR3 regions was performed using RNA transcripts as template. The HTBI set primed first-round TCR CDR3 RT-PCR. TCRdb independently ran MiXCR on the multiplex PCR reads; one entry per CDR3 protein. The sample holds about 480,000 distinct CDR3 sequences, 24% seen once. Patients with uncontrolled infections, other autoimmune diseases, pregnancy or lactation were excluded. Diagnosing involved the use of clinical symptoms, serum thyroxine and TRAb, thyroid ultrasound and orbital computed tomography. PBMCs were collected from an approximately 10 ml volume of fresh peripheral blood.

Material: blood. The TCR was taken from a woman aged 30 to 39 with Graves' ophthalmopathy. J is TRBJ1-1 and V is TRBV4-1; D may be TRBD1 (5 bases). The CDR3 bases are TGCGCCAGCAGCCCGGGACTGCGGAACACTGAAGCTTTCTTT. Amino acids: CASSPGLRNTEAFF.